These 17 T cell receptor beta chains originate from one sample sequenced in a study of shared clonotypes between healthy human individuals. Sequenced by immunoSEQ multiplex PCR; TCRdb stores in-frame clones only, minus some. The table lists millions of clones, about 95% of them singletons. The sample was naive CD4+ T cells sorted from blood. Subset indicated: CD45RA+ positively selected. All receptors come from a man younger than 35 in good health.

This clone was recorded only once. DNA of the CDR3: TGCGCCAGCAGCCAAGAGCGTGGTAACAGGGGATGGACCGGGGAGCTGTTTTTT. This codes for CASSQERGNRGWTGELFF. The chain recombines TRBV4-3 with TRBJ2-2; TRBD1 aligns across 7 bases. Germline V gene data show CDR1 as LGHNA and CDR2 as YSLEER. With 0 bases clipped from V and 5 bases from J, the junction kept 12 bases outside the gene matches. This CDR3 comprises 18 residues.

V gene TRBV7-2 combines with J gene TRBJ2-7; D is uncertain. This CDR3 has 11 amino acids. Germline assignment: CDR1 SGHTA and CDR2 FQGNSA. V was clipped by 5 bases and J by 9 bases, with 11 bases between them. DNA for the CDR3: TGTGCCAGCAGCAGCCTAGAAGTGCAGTACTTC. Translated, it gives CASSSLEVQYF.

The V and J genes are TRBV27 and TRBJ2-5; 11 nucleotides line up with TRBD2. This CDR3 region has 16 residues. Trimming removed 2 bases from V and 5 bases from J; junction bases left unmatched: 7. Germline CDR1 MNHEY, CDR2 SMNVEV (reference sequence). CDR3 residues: CASSLGSGRAEETQYF. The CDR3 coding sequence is TGTGCCAGCAGTTTAGGTAGCGGGAGGGCCGAGGAGACCCAGTACTTC.

DNA for the CDR3: TGCGCCAGCAGCTTGAGGACGGACTCGGGGGAGACCCAGTACTTC. Protein: CASSLRTDSGETQYF. The chain carries TRBV5-1 and TRBJ2-5, with D possibly TRBD2 on 5 matching bases. Trimming left V 1 base short and J 5 bases short, with 15 bases between. CDR1 and CDR2 from the germline V gene are SGHRS and YFSETQ. The CDR3 spans 15 residues. The full variable domain, completed using reference TRBV5-1 and TRBJ2-5, is KAGVTQTPRYLIKTRGQQVTLSCSPISGHRSVSWYQQTPGQGLQFLFEYFSETQRNKGNFPGRFSGRQFSNSRSEMNVSTLELGDSALYLCASSLRTDSGETQYFGPGTRLLVL.

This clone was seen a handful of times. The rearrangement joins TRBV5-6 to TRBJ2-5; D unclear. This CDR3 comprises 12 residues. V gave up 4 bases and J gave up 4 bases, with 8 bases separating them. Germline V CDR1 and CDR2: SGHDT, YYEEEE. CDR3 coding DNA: TGTGCCAGCAGCGGCAAACGAGAGACCCAGTACTTC. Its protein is CASSGKRETQYF. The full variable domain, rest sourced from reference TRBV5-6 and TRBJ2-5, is DAGVTQSPTHLIKTRGQQVTLRCSPKSGHDTVSWYQQALGQGPQFIFQYYEEEERQRGNFPDRFSGHQFPNYSSELNVNALLLGDSALYLCASSGKRETQYFGPGTRLLVL.

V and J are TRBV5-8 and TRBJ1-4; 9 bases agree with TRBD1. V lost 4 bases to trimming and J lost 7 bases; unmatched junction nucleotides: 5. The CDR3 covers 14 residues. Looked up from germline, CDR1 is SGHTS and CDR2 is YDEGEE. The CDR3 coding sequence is TGTGCCAGCAGCCGACAGGGGGTTGGTGAAAAACTGTTTTTT. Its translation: CASSRQGVGEKLFF.

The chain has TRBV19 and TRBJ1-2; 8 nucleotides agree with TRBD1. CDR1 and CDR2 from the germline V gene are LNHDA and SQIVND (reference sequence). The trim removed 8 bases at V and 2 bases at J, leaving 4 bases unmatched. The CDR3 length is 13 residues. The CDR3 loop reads CASRGQDNYGYTF. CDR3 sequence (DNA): TGTGCCAGTCGGGGACAGGACAACTATGGCTACACCTTC.

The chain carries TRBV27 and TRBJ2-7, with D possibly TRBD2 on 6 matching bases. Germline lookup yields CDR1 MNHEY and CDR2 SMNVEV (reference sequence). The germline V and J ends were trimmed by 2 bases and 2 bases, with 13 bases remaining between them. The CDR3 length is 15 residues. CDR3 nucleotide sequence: TGTGCCAGCAGTTTAGGTGGAGGGGCACCCTACGAGCAGTACTTC. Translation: CASSLGGGAPYEQYF.

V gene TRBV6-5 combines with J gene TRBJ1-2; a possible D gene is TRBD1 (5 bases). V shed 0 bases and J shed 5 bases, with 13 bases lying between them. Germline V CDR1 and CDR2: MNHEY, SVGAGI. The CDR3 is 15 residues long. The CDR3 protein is CASSYSGGTEYGYTF. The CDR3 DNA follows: TGTGCCAGCAGTTACTCGGGCGGGACGGAGTATGGCTACACCTTC.

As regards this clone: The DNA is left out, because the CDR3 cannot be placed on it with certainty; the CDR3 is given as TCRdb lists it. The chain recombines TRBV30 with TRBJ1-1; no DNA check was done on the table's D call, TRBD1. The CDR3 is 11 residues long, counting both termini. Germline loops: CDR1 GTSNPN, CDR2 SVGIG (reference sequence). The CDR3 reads CAWGQGATNAF.

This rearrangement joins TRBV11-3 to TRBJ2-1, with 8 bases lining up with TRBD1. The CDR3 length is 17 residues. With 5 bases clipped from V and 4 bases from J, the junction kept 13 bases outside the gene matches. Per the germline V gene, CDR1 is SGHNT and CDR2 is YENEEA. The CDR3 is CASSRYSGTGVYNEQFF. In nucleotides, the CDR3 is TGTGCCAGCAGCCGTTACTCCGGGACAGGAGTATACAATGAGCAGTTCTTC.

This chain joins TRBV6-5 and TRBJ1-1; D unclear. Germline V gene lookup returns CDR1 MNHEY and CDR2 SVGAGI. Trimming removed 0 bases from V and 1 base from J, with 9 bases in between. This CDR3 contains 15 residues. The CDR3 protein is CASSYSVGSNTEAFF. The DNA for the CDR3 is TGTGCCAGCAGTTACTCCGTTGGATCGAACACTGAAGCTTTCTTT.

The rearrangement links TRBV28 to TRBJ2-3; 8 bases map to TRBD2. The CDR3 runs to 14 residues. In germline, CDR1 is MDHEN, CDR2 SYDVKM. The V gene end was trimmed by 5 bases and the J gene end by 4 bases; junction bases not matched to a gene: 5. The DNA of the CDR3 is TGTGCCAGCAGTACCGGGGGGGCCGCAGATACGCAGTATTTT. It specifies CASSTGGAADTQYF.

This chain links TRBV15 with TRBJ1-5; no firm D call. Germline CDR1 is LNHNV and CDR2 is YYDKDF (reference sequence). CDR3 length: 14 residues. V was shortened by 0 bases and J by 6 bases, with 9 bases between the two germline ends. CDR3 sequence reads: CATSRDLAPQPQHF. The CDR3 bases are TGTGCCACCAGCAGAGATCTAGCGCCTCAGCCCCAGCATTTT.

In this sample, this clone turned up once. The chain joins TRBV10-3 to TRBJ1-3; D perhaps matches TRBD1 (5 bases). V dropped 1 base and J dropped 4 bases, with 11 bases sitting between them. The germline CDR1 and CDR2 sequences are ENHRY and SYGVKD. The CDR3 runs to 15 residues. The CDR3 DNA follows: TGTGCCATCAGTGAGTTAGGGACTTCCGGAAACACCATATATTTT. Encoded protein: CAISELGTSGNTIYF.

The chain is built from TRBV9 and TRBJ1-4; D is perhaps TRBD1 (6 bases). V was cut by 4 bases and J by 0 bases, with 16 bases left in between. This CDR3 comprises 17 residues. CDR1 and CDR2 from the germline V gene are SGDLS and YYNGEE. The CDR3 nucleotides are TGTGCCAGCAGCTTCAGGGGTCTGGACACAACTAATGAAAAACTGTTTTTT. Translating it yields CASSFRGLDTTNEKLFF.

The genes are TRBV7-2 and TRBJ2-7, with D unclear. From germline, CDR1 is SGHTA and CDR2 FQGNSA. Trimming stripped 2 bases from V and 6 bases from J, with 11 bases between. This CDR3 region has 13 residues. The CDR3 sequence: CASSLYPASEQYF. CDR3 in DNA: TGTGCCAGCAGCTTATATCCAGCTAGCGAGCAGTACTTC. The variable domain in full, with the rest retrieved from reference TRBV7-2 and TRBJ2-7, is GAGVSQSPSNKVTEKGKDVELRCDPISGHTALYWYRQSLGQGLEFLIYFQGNSAPDKSGLPSDRFSAERTGGSVSTLTIQRTQQEDSAVYLCASSLYPASEQYFGPGTRLTVT.